This TCR beta chain was recovered during a study of cytomegalovirus exposure and HLA in healthy donors. The PCR contained 60 Vbeta and 13 Jbeta primers. The assay was immunoSEQ multiplex PCR, and TCRdb's table has in-frame clones only and misses some. The table includes some 150,000 clones, about 81% detected once. Trimming took 6 bases from V and 4 from J, leaving 12 bases between them. Germline assignment: CDR1 MNHEY and CDR2 SVGAGI. The CDR3 sequence is 13 residues long. The rearrangement uses TRBV6-5 and TRBJ1-2, with D perhaps matching TRBD1 (5 bases). The source is a woman in her forties or fifties in good health and CMV-seropositive. The sample consisted of PBMCs. CDR3 sequence: CASSLGQLYGYTF. In DNA form, the CDR3 reads TGTGCCAGCAGCCTCGGACAACTCTATGGCTACACCTTC.